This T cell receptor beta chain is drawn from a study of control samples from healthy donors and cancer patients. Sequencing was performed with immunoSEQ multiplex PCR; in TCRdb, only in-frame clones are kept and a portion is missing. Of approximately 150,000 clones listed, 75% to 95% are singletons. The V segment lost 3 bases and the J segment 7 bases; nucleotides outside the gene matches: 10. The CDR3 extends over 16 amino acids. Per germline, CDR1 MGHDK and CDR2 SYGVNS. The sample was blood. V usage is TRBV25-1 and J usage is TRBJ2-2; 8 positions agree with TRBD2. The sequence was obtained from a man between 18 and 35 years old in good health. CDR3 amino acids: CASSDHLGLALGELFF. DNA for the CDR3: TGTGCCAGCAGTGATCACCTCGGACTAGCCCTCGGGGAGCTGTTTTTT.